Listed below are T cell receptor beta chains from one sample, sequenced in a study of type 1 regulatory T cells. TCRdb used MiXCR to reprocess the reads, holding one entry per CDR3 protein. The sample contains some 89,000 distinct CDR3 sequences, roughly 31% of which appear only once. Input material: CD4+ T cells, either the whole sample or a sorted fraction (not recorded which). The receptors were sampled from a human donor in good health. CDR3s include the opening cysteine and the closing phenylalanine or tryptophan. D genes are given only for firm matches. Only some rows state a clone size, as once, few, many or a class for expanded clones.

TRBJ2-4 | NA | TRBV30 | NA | TGTGCCTGGAGTCCCAAGGGAACCAAAAACATTCAGTACTTC | CAWSPKGTKNIQYF
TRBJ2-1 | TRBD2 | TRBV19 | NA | TGTGCCAGTAGTATATTAGCGGGAGGCTTATATGAGCAGTTCTTC | CASSILAGGLYEQFF
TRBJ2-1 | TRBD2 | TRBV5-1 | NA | TGCGCCAGCAGCTTGGATGCTGGATCCTTAGCGGGAGGGCCAGGCGATGAGCAGTTCTTC | CASSLDAGSLAGGPGDEQFF
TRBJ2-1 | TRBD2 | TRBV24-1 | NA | TGTGCCACCAGTGATTCGGTAGTAGCGGGATACAATGAGCAGTTCTTC | CATSDSVVAGYNEQFF
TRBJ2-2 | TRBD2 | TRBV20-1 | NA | TGCAGTGCTAGGTCGACTAGCGGGTCGAACACCGGGGAGCTGTTTTTT | CSARSTSGSNTGELFF
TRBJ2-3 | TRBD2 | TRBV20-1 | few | TGCAGTGCTAGAAAGAGCGGGAGGGGGGCGGATACGCAGTATTTT | CSARKSGRGADTQYF
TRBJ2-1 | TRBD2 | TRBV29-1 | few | TGCAGCGTGGCTGGGACTAGCGGGAGATGGAGCTCCTACAATGAGCAGTTCTTC | CSVAGTSGRWSSYNEQFF
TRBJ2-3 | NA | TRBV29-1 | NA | TGCAGCGCTGACATCGGGGGACAGAACACAGATACGCAGTATTTT | CSADIGGQNTDTQYF
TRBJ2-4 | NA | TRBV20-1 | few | TGCAGTGCTCAGAGCAGGGGCAAAAACATTCAGTACTTC | CSAQSRGKNIQYF
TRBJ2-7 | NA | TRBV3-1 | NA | TGTGCCAGCAGCCTCCAGGGCGGGGCCTACGAGCAGTACTTC | CASSLQGGAYEQYF
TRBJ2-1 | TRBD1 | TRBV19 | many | TGTGCCAGTAGTGCCGGACAGGGGCGCTACAATGAGCAGTTCTTC | CASSAGQGRYNEQFF
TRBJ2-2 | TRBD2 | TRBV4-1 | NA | TGCGCCAGCAGCCAAGGGAGGCTAGCGGGGGTCTTCGCCGGGGAGCTGTTTTTT | CASSQGRLAGVFAGELFF
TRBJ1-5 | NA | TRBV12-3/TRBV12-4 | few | TGTGCCAGCAGTTTAGCGCTTGATCAGCCCCAGCATTTT | CASSLALDQPQHF
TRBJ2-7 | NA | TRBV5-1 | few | TGCGCCAGCAGCTGGGCGCCGGGAGTGTCCTACGAGCAGTACTTC | CASSWAPGVSYEQYF
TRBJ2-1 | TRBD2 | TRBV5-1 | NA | TGCGCCAGCAGCTCCTTCGGGGGGACGAGCTCCTACAATGAGCAGTTCTTC | CASSSFGGTSSYNEQFF